This T cell receptor (beta chain) was recorded in a study of a mutant IDH1 vaccine in newly diagnosed glioma. Study as a whole: Beforehand, treatment had been radiotherapy, temozolomide, or both; the majority received both.

Germline CDR1 and CDR2: WNHNN and SYGVQD (reference sequence). The CDR3 consists of 13 residues. V lost 2 bases, J lost 11 bases, and 8 bases stayed unmatched. About this clone itself: Its antigen is not identified.

Findings and limits, study-wide: Less than 95% of patients showed vaccine-induced immune responses across multiple MHC alleles. Shifts in the top peripheral T cell clonotypes seemed unrelated to pseudoprogression.

The assay was immunoSEQ multiplex PCR, and TCRdb's table has in-frame clones only and misses some. The sample lists about 54,000 clones, 75% to 85% occurring once. Documented time point: week 5, during vaccination. Every vaccine dose comprised 300 ug of mutant IDH1 20-mer peptide plus topical imiquimod. The TCR originated in a young man with glioma. This material consisted of PBMCs, taken from a glioma patient whose treatment included an IDH1 peptide vaccine. The rearrangement links TRBV10-1 to TRBJ2-5; 7 bases are a match to TRBD1. CDR3 region: CASSEDRVGEQYF. The CDR3 nucleotides read TGCGCCAGCAGTGAGGACAGGGTGGGGGAGCAGTACTTC.